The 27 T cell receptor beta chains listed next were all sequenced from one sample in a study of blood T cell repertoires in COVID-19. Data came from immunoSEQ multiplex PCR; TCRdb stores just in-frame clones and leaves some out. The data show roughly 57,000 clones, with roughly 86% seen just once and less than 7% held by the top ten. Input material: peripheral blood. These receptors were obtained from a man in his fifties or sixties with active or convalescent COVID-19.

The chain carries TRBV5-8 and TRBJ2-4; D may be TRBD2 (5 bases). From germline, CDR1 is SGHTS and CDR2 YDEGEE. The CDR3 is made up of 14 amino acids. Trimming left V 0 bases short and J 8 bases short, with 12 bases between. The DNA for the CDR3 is TGTGCCAGCAGCTTGGGGGCAAACGGGGACATTCAGTACTTC. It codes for CASSLGANGDIQYF.

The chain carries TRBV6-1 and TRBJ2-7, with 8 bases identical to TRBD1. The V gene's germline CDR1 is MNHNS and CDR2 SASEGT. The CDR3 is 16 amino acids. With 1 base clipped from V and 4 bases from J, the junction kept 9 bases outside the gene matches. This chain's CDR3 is CASSEEEGQGSYEQYF. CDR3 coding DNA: TGTGCCAGCAGTGAAGAAGAAGGACAGGGTTCATACGAGCAGTACTTC.

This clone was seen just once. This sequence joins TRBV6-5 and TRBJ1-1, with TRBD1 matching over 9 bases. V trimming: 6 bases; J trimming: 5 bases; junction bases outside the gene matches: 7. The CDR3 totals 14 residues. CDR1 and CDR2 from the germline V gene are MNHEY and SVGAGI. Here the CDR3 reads CASSHKDRGTEAFF. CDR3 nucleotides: TGTGCCAGCAGCCACAAGGACAGGGGAACTGAAGCTTTCTTT.

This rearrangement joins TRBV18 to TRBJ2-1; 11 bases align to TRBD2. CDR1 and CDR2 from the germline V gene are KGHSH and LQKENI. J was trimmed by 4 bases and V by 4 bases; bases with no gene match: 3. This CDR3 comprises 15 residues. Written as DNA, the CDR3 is TGTGCCAGCTCACGAGGGACTAGCGGATACAATGAGCAGTTCTTC. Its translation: CASSRGTSGYNEQFF. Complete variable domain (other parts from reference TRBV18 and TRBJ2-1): NAGVMQNPRHLVRRRGQEARLRCSPMKGHSHVYWYRQLPEEGLKFMVYLQKENIIDESGMPKERFSAEFPKEGPSILRIQQVVRGDSAAYFCASSRGTSGYNEQFFGPGTRLTVL.

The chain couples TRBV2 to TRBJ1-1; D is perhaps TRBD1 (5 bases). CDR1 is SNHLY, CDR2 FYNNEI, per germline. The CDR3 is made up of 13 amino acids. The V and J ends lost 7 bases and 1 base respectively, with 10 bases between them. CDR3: CASKTRGNTEAFF. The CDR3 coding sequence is TGTGCCAGCAAAACAAGGGGGAACACTGAAGCTTTCTTT.

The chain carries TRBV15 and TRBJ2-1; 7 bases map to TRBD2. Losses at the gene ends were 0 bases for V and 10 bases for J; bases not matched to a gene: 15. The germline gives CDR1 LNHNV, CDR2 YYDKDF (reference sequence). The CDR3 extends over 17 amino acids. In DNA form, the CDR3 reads TGTGCCACCAGCAGAGATGTTGGCGGGGGAACTAATTTCGAGCAGTTCTTC. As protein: CATSRDVGGGTNFEQFF.

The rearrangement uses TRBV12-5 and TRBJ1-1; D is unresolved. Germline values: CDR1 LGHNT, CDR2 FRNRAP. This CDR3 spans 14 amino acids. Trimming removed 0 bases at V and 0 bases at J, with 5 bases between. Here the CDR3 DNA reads TGTGCTAGTGGTTTGGTCGGAGTGAACACTGAAGCTTTCTTT. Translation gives CASGLVGVNTEAFF.

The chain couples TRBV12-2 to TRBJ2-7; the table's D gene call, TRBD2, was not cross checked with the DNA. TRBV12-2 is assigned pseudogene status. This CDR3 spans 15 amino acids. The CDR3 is CASRPRTSGSYEQYF. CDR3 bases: TGTGCAAGTCGCCCTCGGACTAGCGGGAGCTACGAGCAGTACTTC.

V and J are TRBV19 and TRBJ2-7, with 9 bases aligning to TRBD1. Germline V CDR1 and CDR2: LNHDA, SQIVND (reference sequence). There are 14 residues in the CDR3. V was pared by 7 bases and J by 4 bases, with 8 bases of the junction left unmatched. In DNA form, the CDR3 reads TGTGCCAGTAAGCCGGGACAGGGTCAGTACGAGCAGTACTTC. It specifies CASKPGQGQYEQYF.

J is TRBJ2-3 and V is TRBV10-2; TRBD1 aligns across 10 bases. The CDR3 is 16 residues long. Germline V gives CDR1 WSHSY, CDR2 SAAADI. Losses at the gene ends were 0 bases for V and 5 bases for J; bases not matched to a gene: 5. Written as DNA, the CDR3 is TGCGCCAGCAGTGAGTCCGGGACAGGGGCAGGAGATACGCAGTATTTT. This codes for CASSESGTGAGDTQYF.

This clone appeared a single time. In nucleotides, the CDR3 is TGTGCCACCAGTGACTGGGGACAGGACCGCTACGAGCAGTACTTC. It yields the protein CATSDWGQDRYEQYF. This chain connects TRBV24-1 to TRBJ2-7; 8 bases are shared with TRBD1. CDR3 length: 15 amino acids. Germline V CDR1 and CDR2: KGHDR, SFDVKD. The V segment lost 4 bases and the J segment 3 bases; nucleotides outside the gene matches: 7.

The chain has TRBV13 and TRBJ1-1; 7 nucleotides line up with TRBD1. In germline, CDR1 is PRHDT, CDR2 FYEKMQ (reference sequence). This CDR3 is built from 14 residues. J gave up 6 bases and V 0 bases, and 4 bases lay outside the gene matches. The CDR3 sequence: CASSLGTGSPEAFF. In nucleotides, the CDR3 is TGTGCCAGCAGCTTAGGGACAGGGAGTCCTGAAGCTTTCTTT.

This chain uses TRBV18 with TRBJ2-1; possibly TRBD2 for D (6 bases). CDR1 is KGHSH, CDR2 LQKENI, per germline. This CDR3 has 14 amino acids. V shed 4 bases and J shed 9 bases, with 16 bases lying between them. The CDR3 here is CASSLGLTTSEQFF. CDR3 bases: TGTGCCAGCTCACTCGGACTAACTACAAGTGAGCAGTTCTTC.

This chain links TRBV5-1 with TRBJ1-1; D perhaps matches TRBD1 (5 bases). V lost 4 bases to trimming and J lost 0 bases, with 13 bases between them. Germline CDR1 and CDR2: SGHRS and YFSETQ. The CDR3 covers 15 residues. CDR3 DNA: TGCGCCAGCAGCGCAGGAGGAGGGGTGAACACTGAAGCTTTCTTT. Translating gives CASSAGGGVNTEAFF.

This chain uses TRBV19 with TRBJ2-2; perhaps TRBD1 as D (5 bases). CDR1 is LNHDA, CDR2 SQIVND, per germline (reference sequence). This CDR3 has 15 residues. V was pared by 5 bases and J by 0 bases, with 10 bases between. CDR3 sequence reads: CASSSDTPNTGELFF. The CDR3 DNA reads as TGTGCCAGTAGTTCGGACACGCCGAACACCGGGGAGCTGTTTTTT.

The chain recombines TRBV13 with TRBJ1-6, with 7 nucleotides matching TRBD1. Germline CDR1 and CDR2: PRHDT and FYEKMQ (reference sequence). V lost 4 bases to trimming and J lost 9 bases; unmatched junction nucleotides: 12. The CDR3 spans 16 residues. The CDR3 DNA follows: TGTGCCAGCAGCTCGAGCTCGGGGACAGCGATTTCACCCCTCCACTTT. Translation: CASSSSSGTAISPLHF.

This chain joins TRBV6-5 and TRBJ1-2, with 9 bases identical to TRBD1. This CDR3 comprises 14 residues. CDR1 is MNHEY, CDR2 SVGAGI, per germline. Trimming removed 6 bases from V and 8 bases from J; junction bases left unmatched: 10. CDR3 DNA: TGTGCCAGCAGAACGAAAGGACAGGGGACGGGCTACACCTTC. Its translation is CASRTKGQGTGYTF.

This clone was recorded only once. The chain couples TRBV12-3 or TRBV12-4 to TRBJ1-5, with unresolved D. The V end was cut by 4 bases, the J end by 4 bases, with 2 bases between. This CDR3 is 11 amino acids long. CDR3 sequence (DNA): TGTGCCAGCAGTTCTAATCAGCCCCAGCATTTT. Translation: CASSSNQPQHF.

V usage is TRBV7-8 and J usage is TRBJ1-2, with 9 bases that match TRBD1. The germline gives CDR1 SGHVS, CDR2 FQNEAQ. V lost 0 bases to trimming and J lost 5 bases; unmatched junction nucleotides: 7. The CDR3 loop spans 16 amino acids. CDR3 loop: CASSLAVGTGSYGYTF. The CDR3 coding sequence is TGTGCCAGCAGCTTAGCGGTCGGGACAGGGAGTTATGGCTACACCTTC.

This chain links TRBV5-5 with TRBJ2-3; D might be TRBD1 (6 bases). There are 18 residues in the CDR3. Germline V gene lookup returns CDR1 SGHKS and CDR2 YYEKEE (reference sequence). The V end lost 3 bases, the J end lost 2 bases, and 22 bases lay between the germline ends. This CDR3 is CASSSPGPLTGYTDTQYF. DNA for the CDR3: TGTGCCAGCAGCTCGCCGGGGCCTCTGACAGGCTACACAGATACGCAGTATTTT.

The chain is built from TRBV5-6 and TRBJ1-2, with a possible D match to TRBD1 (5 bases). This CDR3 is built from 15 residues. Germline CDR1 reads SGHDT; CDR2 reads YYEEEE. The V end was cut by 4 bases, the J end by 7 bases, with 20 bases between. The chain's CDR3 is CASSIEDGRAGGYTF. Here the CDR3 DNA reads TGTGCCAGCAGCATAGAAGATGGCAGGGCCGGTGGCTACACCTTC.

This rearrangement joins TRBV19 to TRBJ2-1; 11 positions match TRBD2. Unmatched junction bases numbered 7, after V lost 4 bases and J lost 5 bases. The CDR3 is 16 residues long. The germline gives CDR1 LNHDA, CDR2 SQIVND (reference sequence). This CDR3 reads CASSTQLAGEHNEQFF. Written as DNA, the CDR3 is TGTGCCAGTAGTACGCAACTAGCGGGAGAGCACAATGAGCAGTTCTTC.

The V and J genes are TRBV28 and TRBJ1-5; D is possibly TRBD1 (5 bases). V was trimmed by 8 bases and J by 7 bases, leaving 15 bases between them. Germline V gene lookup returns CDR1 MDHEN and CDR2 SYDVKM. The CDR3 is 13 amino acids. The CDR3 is CASGGRVGQPQHF. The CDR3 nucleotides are TGTGCCAGCGGGGGGAGGGTCGGGCAGCCCCAGCATTTT.

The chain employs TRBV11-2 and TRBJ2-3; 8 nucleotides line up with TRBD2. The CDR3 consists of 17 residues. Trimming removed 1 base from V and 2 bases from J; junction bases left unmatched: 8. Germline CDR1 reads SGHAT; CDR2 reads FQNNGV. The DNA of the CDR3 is TGTGCCAGCAGCTTAGGAAGCGGGGGCCCCTTCACAGATACGCAGTATTTT. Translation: CASSLGSGGPFTDTQYF.

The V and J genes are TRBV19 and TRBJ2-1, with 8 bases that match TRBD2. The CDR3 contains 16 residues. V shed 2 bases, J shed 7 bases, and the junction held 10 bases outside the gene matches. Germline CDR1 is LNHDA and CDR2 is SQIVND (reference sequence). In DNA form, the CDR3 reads TGTGCCAGTAGTATAAACACGGGAGGGCCGGGTAATGAGCAGTTCTTC. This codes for CASSINTGGPGNEQFF.

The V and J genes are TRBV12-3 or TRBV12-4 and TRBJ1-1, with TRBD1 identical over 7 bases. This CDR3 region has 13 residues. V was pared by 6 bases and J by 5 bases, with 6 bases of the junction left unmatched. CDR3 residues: CASSWDSGTEAFF. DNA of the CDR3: TGTGCCAGCAGCTGGGACAGCGGGACTGAAGCTTTCTTT.

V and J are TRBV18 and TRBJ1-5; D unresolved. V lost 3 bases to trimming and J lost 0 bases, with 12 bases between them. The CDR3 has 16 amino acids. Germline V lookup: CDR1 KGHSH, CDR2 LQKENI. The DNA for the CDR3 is TGTGCCAGCTCACCGGGAGCCCCTTATAGCAATCAGCCCCAGCATTTT. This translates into CASSPGAPYSNQPQHF.